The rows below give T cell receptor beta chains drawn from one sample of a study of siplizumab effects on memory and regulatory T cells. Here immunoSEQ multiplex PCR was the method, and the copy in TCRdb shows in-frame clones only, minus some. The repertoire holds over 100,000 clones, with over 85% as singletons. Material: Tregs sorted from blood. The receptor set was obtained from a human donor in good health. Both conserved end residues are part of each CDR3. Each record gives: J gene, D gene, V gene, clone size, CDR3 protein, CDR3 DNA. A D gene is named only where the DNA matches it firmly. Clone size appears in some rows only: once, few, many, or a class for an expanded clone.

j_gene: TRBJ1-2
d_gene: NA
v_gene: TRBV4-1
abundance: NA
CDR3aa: CASSQDDIPDGYTF
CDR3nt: TGCGCCAGCAGCCAAGATGATATTCCGGACGGCTACACCTTC

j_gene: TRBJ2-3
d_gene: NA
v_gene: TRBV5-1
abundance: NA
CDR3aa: CASSLEDRGTDTQYF
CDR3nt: TGCGCCAGCAGCTTGGAGGACAGAGGCACAGATACGCAGTATTTT

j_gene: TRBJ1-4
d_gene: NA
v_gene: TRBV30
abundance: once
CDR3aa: CAWTDIGEKLFF
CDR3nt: TGTGCCTGGACGGACATAGGGGAAAAACTGTTTTTT

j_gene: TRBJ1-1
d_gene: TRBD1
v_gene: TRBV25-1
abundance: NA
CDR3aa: CASSEQGDTEAFF
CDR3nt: TGTGCCAGCAGTGAACAGGGGGACACTGAAGCTTTCTTT

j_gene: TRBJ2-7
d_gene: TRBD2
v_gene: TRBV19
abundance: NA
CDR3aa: CASSTGTSETYEQYF
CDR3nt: TGTGCCAGTAGTACAGGGACTAGCGAGACCTACGAGCAGTACTTC

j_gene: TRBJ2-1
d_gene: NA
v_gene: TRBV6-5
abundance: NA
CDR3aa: CASRRTGSGEQFF
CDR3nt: TGTGCCAGCAGAAGGACGGGGTCCGGTGAGCAGTTCTTC

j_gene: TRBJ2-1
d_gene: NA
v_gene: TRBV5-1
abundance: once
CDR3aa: CASSLGPGLPNNEQFF
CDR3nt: TGCGCCAGCAGCTTAGGGCCAGGGCTTCCCAACAATGAGCAGTTCTTC

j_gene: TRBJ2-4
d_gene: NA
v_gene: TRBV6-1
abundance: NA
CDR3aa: CASSLLGGINIQYF
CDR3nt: TGTGCCAGCAGTCTTCTGGGCGGGATAAACATTCAGTACTTC

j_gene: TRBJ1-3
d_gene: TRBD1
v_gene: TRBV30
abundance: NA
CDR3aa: CAWSLSTGSVYF
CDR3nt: TGTGCCTGGAGTTTATCGACAGGGAGTGTATATTTT

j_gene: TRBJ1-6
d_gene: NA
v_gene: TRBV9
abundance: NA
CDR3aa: CASSVGSLNNSPLHF
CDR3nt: TGTGCCAGCAGCGTAGGTTCCCTCAATAATTCACCCCTCCACTTT

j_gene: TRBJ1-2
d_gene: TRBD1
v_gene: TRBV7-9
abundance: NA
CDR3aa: CASSDGDRGDYGYTF
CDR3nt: TGTGCCAGCAGCGACGGGGACAGGGGCGACTATGGCTACACCTTC

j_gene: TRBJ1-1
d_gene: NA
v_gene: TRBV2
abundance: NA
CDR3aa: CASSENGPRTEAFF
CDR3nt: TGTGCCAGCAGTGAAAATGGCCCTCGCACTGAAGCTTTCTTT

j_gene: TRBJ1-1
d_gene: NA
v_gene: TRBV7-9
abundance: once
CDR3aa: CASSRLQNTEAFF
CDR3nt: TGTGCCAGCAGCCGCCTCCAGAACACTGAAGCTTTCTTT

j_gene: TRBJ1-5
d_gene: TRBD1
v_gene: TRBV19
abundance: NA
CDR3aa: CASSTGTGVTQPQHF
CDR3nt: TGTGCCAGTAGTACAGGGACAGGGGTTACTCAGCCCCAGCATTTT

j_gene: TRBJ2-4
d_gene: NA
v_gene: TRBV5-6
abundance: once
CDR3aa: CASSLGSAKNIQYF
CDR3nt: TGTGCCAGCAGCTTAGGGAGTGCCAAAAACATTCAGTACTTC

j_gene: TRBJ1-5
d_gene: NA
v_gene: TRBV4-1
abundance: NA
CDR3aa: CASSQVRGQINQPQHF
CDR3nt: TGCGCCAGCAGCCAAGTAAGAGGGCAGATCAATCAGCCCCAGCATTTT

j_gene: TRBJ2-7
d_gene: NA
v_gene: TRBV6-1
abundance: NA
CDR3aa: CASSENLPYEQYF
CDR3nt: TGTGCCAGCAGTGAGAATCTCCCCTACGAGCAGTACTTC